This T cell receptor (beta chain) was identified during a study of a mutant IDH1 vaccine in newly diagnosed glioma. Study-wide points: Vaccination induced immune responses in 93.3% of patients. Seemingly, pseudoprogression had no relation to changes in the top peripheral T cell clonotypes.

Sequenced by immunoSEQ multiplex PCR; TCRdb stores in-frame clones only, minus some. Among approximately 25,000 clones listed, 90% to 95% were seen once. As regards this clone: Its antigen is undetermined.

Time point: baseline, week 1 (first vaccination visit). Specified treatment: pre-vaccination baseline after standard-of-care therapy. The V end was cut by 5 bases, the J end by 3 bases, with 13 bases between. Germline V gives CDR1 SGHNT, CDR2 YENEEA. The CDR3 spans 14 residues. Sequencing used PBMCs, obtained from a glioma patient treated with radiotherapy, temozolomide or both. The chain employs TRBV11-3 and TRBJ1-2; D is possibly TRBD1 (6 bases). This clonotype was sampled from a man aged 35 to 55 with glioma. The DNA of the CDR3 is TGTGCCAGCAGCCAACGGGGGGCTTACTATGGCTACACCTTC. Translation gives CASSQRGAYYGYTF.